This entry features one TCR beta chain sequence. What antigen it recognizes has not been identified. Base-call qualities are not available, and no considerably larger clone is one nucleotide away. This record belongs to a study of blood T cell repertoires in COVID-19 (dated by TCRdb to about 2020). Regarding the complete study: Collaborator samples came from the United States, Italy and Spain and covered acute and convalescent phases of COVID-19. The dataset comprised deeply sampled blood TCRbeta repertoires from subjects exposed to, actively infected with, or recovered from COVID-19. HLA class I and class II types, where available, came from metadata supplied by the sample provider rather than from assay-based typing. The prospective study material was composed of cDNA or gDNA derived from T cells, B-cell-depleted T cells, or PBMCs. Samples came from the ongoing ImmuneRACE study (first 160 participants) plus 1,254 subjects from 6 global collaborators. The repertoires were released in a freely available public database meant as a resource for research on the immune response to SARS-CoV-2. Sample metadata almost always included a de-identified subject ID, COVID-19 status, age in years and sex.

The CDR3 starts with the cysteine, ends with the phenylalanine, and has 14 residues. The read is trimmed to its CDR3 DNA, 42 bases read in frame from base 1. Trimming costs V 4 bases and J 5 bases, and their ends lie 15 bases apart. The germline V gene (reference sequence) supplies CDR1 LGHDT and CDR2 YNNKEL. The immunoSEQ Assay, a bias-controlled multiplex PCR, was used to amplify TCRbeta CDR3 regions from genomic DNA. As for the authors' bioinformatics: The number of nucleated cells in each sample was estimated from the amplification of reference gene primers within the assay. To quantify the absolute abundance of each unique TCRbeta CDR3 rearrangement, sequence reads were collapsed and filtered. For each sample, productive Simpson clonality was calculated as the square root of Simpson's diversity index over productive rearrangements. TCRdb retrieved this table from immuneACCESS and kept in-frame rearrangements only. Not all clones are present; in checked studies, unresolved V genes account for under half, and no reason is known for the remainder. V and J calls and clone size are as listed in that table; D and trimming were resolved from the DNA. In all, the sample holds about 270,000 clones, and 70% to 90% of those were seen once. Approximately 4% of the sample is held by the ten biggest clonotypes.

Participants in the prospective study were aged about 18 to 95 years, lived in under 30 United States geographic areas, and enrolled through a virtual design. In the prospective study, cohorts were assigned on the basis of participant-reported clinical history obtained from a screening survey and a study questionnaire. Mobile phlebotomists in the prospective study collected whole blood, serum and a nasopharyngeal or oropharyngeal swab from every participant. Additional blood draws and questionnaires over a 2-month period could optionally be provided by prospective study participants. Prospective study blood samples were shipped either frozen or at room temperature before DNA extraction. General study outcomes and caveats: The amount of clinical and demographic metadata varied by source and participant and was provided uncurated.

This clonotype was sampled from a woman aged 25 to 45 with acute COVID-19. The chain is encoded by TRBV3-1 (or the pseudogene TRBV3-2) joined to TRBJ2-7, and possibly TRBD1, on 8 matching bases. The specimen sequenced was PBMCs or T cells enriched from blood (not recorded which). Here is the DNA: TGTGCCAGCAGCCCCCGACAGGGGAGGGACGAGCAGTACTTC. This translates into CASSPRQGRDEQYF.